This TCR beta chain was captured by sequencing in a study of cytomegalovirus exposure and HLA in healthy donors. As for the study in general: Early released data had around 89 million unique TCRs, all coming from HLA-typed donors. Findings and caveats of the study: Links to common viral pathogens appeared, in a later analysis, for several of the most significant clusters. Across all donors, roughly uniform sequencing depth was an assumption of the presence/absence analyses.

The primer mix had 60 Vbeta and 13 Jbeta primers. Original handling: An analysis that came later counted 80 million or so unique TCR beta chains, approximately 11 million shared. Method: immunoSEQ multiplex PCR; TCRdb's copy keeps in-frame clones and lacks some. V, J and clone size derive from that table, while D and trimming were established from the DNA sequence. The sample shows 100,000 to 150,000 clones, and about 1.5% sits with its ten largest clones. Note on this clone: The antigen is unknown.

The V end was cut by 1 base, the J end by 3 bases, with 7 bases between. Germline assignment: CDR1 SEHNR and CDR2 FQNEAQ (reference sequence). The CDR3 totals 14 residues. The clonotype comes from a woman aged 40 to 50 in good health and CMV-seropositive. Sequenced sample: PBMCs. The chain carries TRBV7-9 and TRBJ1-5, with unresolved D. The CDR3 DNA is TGTGCCAGCAGCTTAGAACAGAACAATCAGCCCCAGCATTTT. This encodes CASSLEQNNQPQHF.